This T cell receptor (beta chain) appears in the sequencing data of a study of blood T cell repertoires in COVID-19. Study information: COVID-19 samples collected from the United States, Italy and Spain covered acute and convalescent phases. T cells, B-cell-depleted T cells, or PBMCs supplied cDNA or gDNA.

CDR3 length equals 14 residues. The V end lost 1 base, the J end lost 4 bases, and 10 bases lay between the germline ends. The V gene's germline CDR1 is MNHEY and CDR2 SMNVEV (reference sequence). Methods used by the authors: Estimation of nucleated cell counts relied on the amplification of reference gene primers. The method was immunoSEQ multiplex PCR; TCRdb's version includes in-frame clones alone and lacks a portion of them. The DNA gave D and trimming, while V, J and clone size come from that table. The table shows under 20,000 clones, with roughly 93% occurring only once. The genes are TRBV27 and TRBJ1-1; D might be TRBD1 (5 bases). Sample: peripheral blood. This sequence originates from a human donor in a cohort sampled during active COVID-19. This CDR3 is CASSLFGGVTEAFF. CDR3 bases: TGTGCCAGCAGTTTATTCGGGGGGGTCACTGAAGCTTTCTTT.